Listed below are T cell receptor beta chains from one sample, sequenced in a study of TIL therapy for anti-PD-1-resistant metastatic lung cancer. The repertoire was sequenced with immunoSEQ multiplex PCR; TCRdb's copy has only in-frame clones and lacks some. Found here are some 45,000 clones, about 86% of them singletons; the top ten hold 5%. The sequences come from blood, collected at baseline. Receptors were obtained from a person between 30 and 79 years old with non-small cell lung cancer. Both conserved end residues are part of each CDR3. D genes are given only for firm matches. The listing skips clone size in some rows; elsewhere it reads once, few, many or a size class.

j_call clone_size d_call cdr3_length v_call cdr3_aa cdr3_nt
TRBJ1-1 once TRBD1 15 TRBV28 CASSLTGGVNTEAFF TGTGCCAGCAGTTTAACAGGGGGCGTAAACACTGAAGCTTTCTTT
TRBJ1-5 . . 14 TRBV30 CAWSYLGGNQPQHF TGTGCCTGGAGTTACCTAGGGGGGAATCAGCCCCAGCATTTT
TRBJ2-1 . . 13 TRBV27 CASSLKQGNEQFF TGTGCCAGCAGTTTAAAACAGGGCAATGAGCAGTTCTTC
TRBJ2-1 . TRBD2 15 TRBV15 CATSRDAGGYNEQFF TGTGCCACCAGCAGAGATGCGGGGGGCTACAATGAGCAGTTCTTC
TRBJ1-2 . . 13 TRBV30 CAWRVGQGTGYTF TGTGCCTGGAGAGTCGGGCAGGGAACCGGCTACACCTTC
TRBJ1-5 . . 14 TRBV5-6 CASSFWGHNQPQHF TGTGCCAGCAGCTTTTGGGGGCACAATCAGCCCCAGCATTTT
TRBJ2-3 . TRBD2 17 TRBV9 CASSVGTSGRNTDTQYF TGTGCCAGCAGCGTAGGGACTAGCGGGAGGAACACAGATACGCAGTATTTT
TRBJ2-7 . TRBD2 17 TRBV28 CASSPPRASGRGDEQYF TGTGCCAGCAGTCCCCCAAGGGCTAGCGGGAGGGGGGACGAGCAGTACTTC
TRBJ2-1 few . 14 TRBV27 CASSTGPPYNEQFF TGTGCCAGCAGTACCGGTCCCCCTTACAATGAGCAGTTCTTC
TRBJ1-1 once . 12 TRBV6-6 CASSYRETEAFF TGTGCCAGCAGTTACAGGGAGACTGAAGCTTTCTTT
TRBJ1-3 . TRBD1 15 TRBV3-1/TRBV3-2 CASSFDRAAGNTIYF TGTGCCAGCAGCTTCGACAGGGCCGCTGGAAACACCATATATTTT
TRBJ2-1 . . 16 TRBV6-2/TRBV6-3 CASSGSPGSGYNEQFF TGTGCCAGCAGCGGGAGCCCAGGGAGTGGGTACAATGAGCAGTTCTTC
TRBJ2-5 . . 13 TRBV19 CASSIQVQETQYF TGTGCCAGTAGTATTCAGGTACAAGAGACCCAGTACTTC
TRBJ2-2 . . 16 TRBV9 CASSTGQLTNTGELFF TGTGCCAGCAGCACCGGACAGTTAACGAACACCGGGGAGCTGTTTTTT
TRBJ1-3 . . 16 TRBV7-2 CASSLIGQSSGNTIYF TGTGCCAGCAGCTTAATAGGCCAAAGCTCTGGAAACACCATATATTTT
TRBJ1-1 . . 13 TRBV6-2/TRBV6-3 CASSYWVQGEAFF TGTGCCAGCAGTTACTGGGTGCAGGGCGAAGCTTTCTTT
TRBJ2-4 . . 15 TRBV5-1 CASSPTPGSKNIQYF TGCGCCAGCAGTCCGACACCAGGGTCCAAAAACATTCAGTACTTC
TRBJ2-3 . . 15 TRBV6-5 CASSYREEGTDTQYF TGTGCCAGCAGTTACAGAGAGGAGGGAACAGATACGCAGTATTTT
TRBJ2-7 . . 14 TRBV27 CASITLSVNYEQYF TGTGCCAGCATCACCCTCAGTGTGAACTACGAGCAGTACTTC
TRBJ2-1 . . 14 TRBV5-1 CASSLGSGAYEQFF TGCGCCAGCAGCTTGGGGTCAGGGGCGTACGAGCAGTTCTTC
TRBJ1-6 . . 16 TRBV7-2 CASSPPPQSPDSPLHF TGTGCCAGCAGCCCCCCCCCACAAAGCCCTGATTCACCCCTCCACTTT
TRBJ2-7 . TRBD2 13 TRBV27 CASRRDYPYEQYF TGTGCCAGCAGACGGGACTACCCCTACGAGCAGTACTTC
TRBJ2-1 . TRBD2 15 TRBV10-3 CAISDRAGGHNEQFF TGTGCCATCAGTGACAGGGCGGGGGGGCACAATGAGCAGTTCTTC
TRBJ2-5 . . 14 TRBV29-1 CSVEVVGQQETQYF TGCAGCGTTGAAGTAGTTGGACAGCAAGAGACCCAGTACTTC